The entry below describes one T cell receptor (beta chain). Its matching antigen is unknown. This entry belongs to a study of shared clonotypes between healthy human individuals. Study results and limitations: At large depth, rarefaction still showed sorted-subset sequencing to be incomplete. Between several donors, naive CD4 clonotypes were shared at a level of around 5.1%.

This CDR3 comprises 14 residues. Germline CDR1 reads MGHRA; CDR2 reads YSYEKL. V lost 0 bases, J lost 0 bases, and 3 bases lay in between. Naive CD8 cells lacked CD45RO and underwent positive selection for CCR7, leaving out terminally differentiated effector memory CD45RA+ cells. The donors, all of them Caucasian adults, lived in Nashville, Tennessee. Each PCR replicate from the sorted subsets contained about 210 ng DNA, which is 25,000 to 30,000 T cell genomes. TCRdb's table, derived via immunoSEQ multiplex PCR, lists solely in-frame clones and lacks some. The table shows roughly 2 million clones, with about 95% occurring only once.

Material for sequencing was naive CD8+ T cells sorted from blood. The sequence was collected from a man between 18 and 29 years old in good health. The chain is built from TRBV4-1 and TRBJ1-3; D remains ambiguous. The CDR3 sequence: CASSQENSGNTIYF. The CDR3 nucleotides are TGCGCCAGCAGCCAAGAGAACTCTGGAAACACCATATATTTT.